The 3 T cell receptor beta chains presented below share a single source sample, sequenced in a study of T cells in Graves' hyperthyroidism and ophthalmopathy. TCR beta CDR3 region amplification was performed from RNA transcripts. First-round RT-PCR targeting the TCR CDR3 was performed with the HTBI primer set. TCRdb recomputed calls from the multiplex PCR reads with MiXCR, one row per CDR3 protein. The table includes approximately 600,000 distinct CDR3 sequences, under 15% detected once. Sample: blood. The receptors were gathered from a woman in her forties with Graves' ophthalmopathy.

By share, this clonotype ranks as medium-sized. The chain uses TRBV12-3 or TRBV12-4 and TRBJ2-5; weak D call: TRBD2 (7 bases). Deletions cut 0 bases from V and 2 bases from J, with 13 bases between. The CDR3 extends over 16 amino acids. CDR3 loop: CASSLAGGGTQETQYF. As DNA, the CDR3 is TGTGCCAGCAGTTTAGCGGGGGGGGGCACACAAGAGACCCAGTACTTC.

This clonotype was counted many times. This chain joins TRBV6-1 and TRBJ1-1; possible D gene TRBD1, 5 bases. CDR1 and CDR2 (germline): MNHNS, SASEGT. Deletions cut 7 bases from V and 7 bases from J, with 22 bases between. This CDR3 region has 15 residues. The CDR3 loop is CASTLSLGLSYEAFF. CDR3 nucleotides: TGTGCCAGCACCCTAAGCCTGGGACTTAGCTATGAAGCTTTCTTT.

This clonotype showed up many times. The genes are TRBV27 and TRBJ2-7; a weak D match, TRBD2 (5 bases). Germline loops: CDR1 MNHEY, CDR2 SMNVEV (reference sequence). The CDR3 is 12 amino acids. Trimming cost V 8 bases and J 5 bases, with 13 bases left between them. In nucleotides, the CDR3 is TGTGCCAGCTTAGGAGGACCTCACGAGCAGTACTTC. Protein sequence: CASLGGPHEQYF.